This is a list of T cell receptor beta chains from one sample in a study of cytomegalovirus exposure and HLA in healthy donors. Produced via immunoSEQ multiplex PCR; TCRdb's table is partial and in-frame only. This sample has over 150,000 clones, with approximately 80% found just once. Sequenced sample: PBMCs. The receptors come from a man under 40 in good health and CMV-seropositive. Both conserved end residues are part of each CDR3. D genes are given only for firm matches. For some rows the clone size is stated as once, few or many, or as a class when expanded; others skip it.

size,D,V,J,CDR3,DNA
-,TRBD2,TRBV7-9,TRBJ2-1,CASSLLSLAEYNEQFF,TGTGCCAGCAGCTTACTGTCGCTAGCGGAGTACAATGAGCAGTTCTTC
-,-,TRBV6-5,TRBJ2-7,CASSYSSLYEQYF,TGTGCCAGCAGTTACTCGTCACTATACGAGCAGTACTTC
-,TRBD2,TRBV9,TRBJ2-7,CASSVAGLAGPYEQYF,TGTGCCAGCAGCGTAGCGGGACTAGCGGGACCCTACGAGCAGTACTTC
-,-,TRBV11-2,TRBJ2-6,CASSYTGRTAGANVLTF,TGTGCCAGCAGCTATACGGGCAGGACAGCTGGGGCCAACGTCCTGACTTTC
few,TRBD2,TRBV5-4,TRBJ2-3,CASSSSGGAADTQYF,TGTGCCAGCAGCTCGAGCGGGGGGGCCGCAGATACGCAGTATTTT
-,TRBD2,TRBV28,TRBJ2-1,CASRPPGGNSYNEQFF,TGTGCCAGCAGGCCCCCGGGGGGGAATTCCTACAATGAGCAGTTCTTC
-,TRBD1,TRBV11-3,TRBJ1-6,CASSFRTGLGNSPLHF,TGTGCCAGCAGCTTTCGGACAGGGTTGGGGAATTCACCCCTCCACTTT
-,-,TRBV19,TRBJ2-5,CASSIGSTSLETQYF,TGTGCCAGTAGTATTGGCTCAACTAGCTTGGAGACCCAGTACTTC
-,-,TRBV28,TRBJ1-5,CASREQGSRNQPQHF,TGTGCCAGCAGGGAACAGGGTTCCCGTAATCAGCCCCAGCATTTT
-,TRBD1,TRBV15,TRBJ1-5,CATSSGTGDQPQHF,TGTGCCACCAGCAGCGGGACAGGGGATCAGCCCCAGCATTTT
-,TRBD2,TRBV5-4,TRBJ2-5,CASSLLSSGGGVRETQYF,TGTGCCAGCAGCTTGCTGTCTAGCGGGGGAGGGGTTCGGGAGACCCAGTACTTC
-,TRBD2,TRBV19,TRBJ2-7,CASRGTSGRTFSYEQYF,TGTGCCAGTAGAGGGACTAGCGGGAGGACCTTCTCCTACGAGCAGTACTTC
-,TRBD2,TRBV7-8,TRBJ2-5,CASSSGLAGETQYF,TGTGCCAGCAGCTCTGGACTAGCGGGAGAGACCCAGTACTTC
-,TRBD2,TRBV29-1,TRBJ2-1,CSVETSRPGNEQFF,TGCAGCGTGGAGACTAGCCGTCCCGGCAATGAGCAGTTCTTC
-,-,TRBV5-6,TRBJ1-2,CASSLQGASTLHGYTF,TGTGCCAGCAGCTTGCAGGGCGCGTCCACTCTCCATGGCTACACCTTC
-,TRBD1,TRBV7-2,TRBJ1-1,CASGQGALRDTEAFF,TGTGCCAGCGGTCAGGGGGCTTTAAGGGACACTGAAGCTTTCTTT
-,-,TRBV5-4,TRBJ1-1,CASSLVGREGTEAFF,TGTGCCAGCAGCTTGGTAGGCAGGGAGGGAACTGAAGCTTTCTTT
-,TRBD1,TRBV7-9,TRBJ2-4,CASSHRDRRNIQYF,TGTGCCAGCAGCCACCGGGACAGGAGAAACATTCAGTACTTC
-,-,TRBV19,TRBJ2-2,CASTGSGAGELFF,TGTGCCAGTACCGGGAGTGGGGCCGGGGAGCTGTTTTTT
few,TRBD2,TRBV7-2,TRBJ2-1,CASSEIAGGFNEQFF,TGTGCCAGCAGCGAAATAGCGGGGGGCTTTAATGAGCAGTTCTTC
-,-,TRBV27,TRBJ1-1,CASSLRSINTEAFF,TGTGCCAGCAGTTTACGTAGTATTAACACTGAAGCTTTCTTT
-,-,TRBV30,TRBJ2-2,CAWSPRPGLATGELFF,TGTGCCTGGAGTCCCCGCCCGGGGCTAGCGACCGGGGAGCTGTTTTTT
-,TRBD2,TRBV29-1,TRBJ2-3,CSVAGLAVDTQYF,TGCAGCGTTGCGGGACTAGCCGTGGATACGCAGTATTTT
-,TRBD2,TRBV19,TRBJ2-7,CASSIGTSGGSITYEQYF,TGTGCCAGTAGTATCGGGACTAGCGGGGGATCTATAACCTACGAGCAGTACTTC